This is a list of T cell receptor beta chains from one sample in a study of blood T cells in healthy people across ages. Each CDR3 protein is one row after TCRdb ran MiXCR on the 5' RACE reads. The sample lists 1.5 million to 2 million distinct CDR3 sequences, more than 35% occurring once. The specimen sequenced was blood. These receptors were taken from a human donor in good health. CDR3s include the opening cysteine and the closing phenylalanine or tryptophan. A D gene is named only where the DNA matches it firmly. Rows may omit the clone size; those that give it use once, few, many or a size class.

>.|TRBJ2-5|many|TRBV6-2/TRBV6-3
TGTGCCAGCAGAGACCACCGGGACGTTAAAGAGACCCAGTACTTC
CASRDHRDVKETQYF
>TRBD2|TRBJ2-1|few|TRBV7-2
TGTGCCAGCAGCCCCGGGAGGCTAGGTGAGCAGTTCTTC
CASSPGRLGEQFF
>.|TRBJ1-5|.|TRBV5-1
TGCGCCAGCAGCTCAACAGGGTTAGATCAGCCCCAGCATTTT
CASSSTGLDQPQHF
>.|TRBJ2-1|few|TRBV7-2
TGTGCCAGCAGCTTAGCTATGGGGACCTACAATGAGCAGTTCTTC
CASSLAMGTYNEQFF
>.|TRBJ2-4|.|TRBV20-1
TGCAGTGCTATGAGCATGAACATTCAGTACTTC
CSAMSMNIQYF
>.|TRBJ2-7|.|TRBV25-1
TGTGCCAGCGAGGACAGATGGCTAAAAGAGCAGTACTTC
CASEDRWLKEQYF
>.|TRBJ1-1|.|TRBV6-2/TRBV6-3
TGTGCCAGCAGTTCCCCAGGGAGGGGCACTGAAGCTTTCTTT
CASSSPGRGTEAFF
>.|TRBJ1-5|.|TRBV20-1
TGCAGTGCTAGTGGGGTGACTTCGGCTAATCAGCCCCAGCATTTT
CSASGVTSANQPQHF
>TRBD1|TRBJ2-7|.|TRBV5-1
TGCGCCAGCAGCCGAAGACAGGGTAACGAGCAGTACTTC
CASSRRQGNEQYF
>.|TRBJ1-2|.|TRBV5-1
TGCGCCAGCAGCCTGGAAGGGGAACAGGGAGGCTACACCTTC
CASSLEGEQGGYTF
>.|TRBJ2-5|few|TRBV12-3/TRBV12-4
TGTGCCAGCACCTCATCCGGGACCAAAGAGACCCAGTACTTC
CASTSSGTKETQYF
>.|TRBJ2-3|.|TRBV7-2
TGTGCCAGCAGCCCTCGAAGGGGAGCAGGGTACACAGATACGCAGTATTTT
CASSPRRGAGYTDTQYF
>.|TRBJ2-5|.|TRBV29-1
TGCAGCGTTGAAGAGAATAGCGGCGGGACCCAGTACTTC
CSVEENSGGTQYF
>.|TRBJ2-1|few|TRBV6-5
TGTGCCAGCAGTACGAGCAGGGACTCCTACAATGAGCAGTTCTTC
CASSTSRDSYNEQFF
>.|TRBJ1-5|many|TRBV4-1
TGCGCCAGCAGCCAAGAAGAATTTGGGCCCCAGCATTTT
CASSQEEFGPQHF
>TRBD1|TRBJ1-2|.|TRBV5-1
TGCGCCAGTACCGAACAGGGGTCCTGGGGCTGCACCTTC
CASTEQGSWGCTF
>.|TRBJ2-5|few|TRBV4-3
TGCGCCAGCAGCCAAGAAGTAGGAAACACCTTGGAGACCCAGTACTTC
CASSQEVGNTLETQYF
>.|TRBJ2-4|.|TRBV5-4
TGTGCCAGCAGCTATGATGTGTCAGGGCTAGGTGAGCAGTACTTC
CASSYDVSGLGEQYF
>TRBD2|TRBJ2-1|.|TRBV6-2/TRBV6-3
TGTGCCAGCAGGCTGACTAGCGGGGGGTACAATGAGCAGTTCTTC
CASRLTSGGYNEQFF
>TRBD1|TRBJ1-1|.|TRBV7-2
TGTGCCAGCATGCTCGGAGGGGGCGGCACTGAAGCTTTCTTT
CASMLGGGGTEAFF
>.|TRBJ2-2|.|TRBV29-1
TGCAGCGTTACTACTTGGGGGGAGGCGACCACCGGGGAGCTGTTTTTT
CSVTTWGEATTGELFF
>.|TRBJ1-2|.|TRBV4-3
TGCGCCAGCAGCCAAGATGAGGGAACTAACTATGGCTACACCTTC
CASSQDEGTNYGYTF
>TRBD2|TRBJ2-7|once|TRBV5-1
TGCGCCAGCAGCTTGGAACCAGCGGGGGGAGCCTACGAGCAGTACTTC
CASSLEPAGGAYEQYF
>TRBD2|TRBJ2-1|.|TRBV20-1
TGCAGTGCCCGAGAACTAGCGGAACAATACAATGAGCAGTTCTTC
CSARELAEQYNEQFF
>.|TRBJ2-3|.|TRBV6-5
TGTGCCAGCAGTCTACACCCTAGCCTCTCAGATACGCAGTATTTT
CASSLHPSLSDTQYF
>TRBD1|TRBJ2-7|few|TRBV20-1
TGCAGTGCTAGAGAACAGGGGGCTCCCTACGAGCAGTACTTC
CSAREQGAPYEQYF
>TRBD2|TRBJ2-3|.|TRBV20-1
TGCAGTGCTAGAGATAGGGAGGGACTATTCACAGATACGCAGTATTTT
CSARDREGLFTDTQYF